These 3 T cell receptor beta chains originate from one sample sequenced in a study of response to subunit inactivated influenza vaccine. A single record per CDR3 protein comes from TCRdb applying MiXCR to the RT-PCR reads. The sample lists around 850,000 distinct CDR3 sequences; under 20% were seen once. Sequenced here: PBMCs from blood, sampled 5 to 6 days after vaccination. These TCRs come from a man aged 50 or older who received an inactivated influenza vaccine.

The table lists this clonotype with many counts. The chain employs TRBV12-3 or TRBV12-4 and TRBJ2-3; D possibly corresponds to TRBD2 (5 bases). The germline V and J ends were trimmed by 7 bases and 4 bases, with 9 bases remaining between them. The CDR3 totals 12 residues. In DNA, the CDR3 is TGTGCCAGCAATCGGGGAGCAGATACGCAGTATTTT. It yields the protein CASNRGADTQYF.

This clonotype was seen a handful of times. This rearrangement joins TRBV28 to TRBJ2-7; TRBD2 might be the D (5 bases). Germline values: CDR1 MDHEN, CDR2 SYDVKM. V lost 4 bases to trimming and J lost 3 bases, with 10 bases between them. The CDR3 extends over 13 amino acids. The CDR3 spells CASSSVEGYEQYF. The CDR3 nucleotides read TGTGCCAGCAGTTCCGTTGAGGGCTACGAGCAGTACTTC.

This clonotype was seen only a few times. J is TRBJ2-3 and V is TRBV25-1; D possibly corresponds to TRBD2 (5 bases). Trimming cost V 8 bases and J 4 bases, with 13 bases left between them. The CDR3 is 13 amino acids. Germline values: CDR1 MGHDK, CDR2 SYGVNS. For the CDR3, the DNA is TGTGCCAGCCTCTCCGGGATTTCAGATACGCAGTATTTT. It yields the protein CASLSGISDTQYF.